This entry lists 3 T cell receptor beta chains sequenced from one sample in a study of T cells in tumors after PD-1 blockade. Libraries were prepared by immunoSEQ multiplex PCR; TCRdb keeps only in-frame clonotypes and omits some of them. Here the sample spans 30,000 to 35,000 clones, around 72% being singletons. The input for sequencing was PBMCs, taken after anti-PD-1 treatment. All receptors derive from a human donor with basal cell carcinoma.

This clone came up a few times. The chain combines TRBV3-1 (or the pseudogene TRBV3-2) with TRBJ1-1; D may be TRBD1 (5 bases). Germline CDR1 LGHDT, CDR2 YNNKEL (reference sequence). This CDR3 spans 15 amino acids. Trimming removed 1 base from V and 3 bases from J, with 12 bases in between. In DNA form, the CDR3 reads TGTGCCAGCAGCCAAGGGCGGGGGATGGACACTGAAGCTTTCTTT. This sequence encodes CASSQGRGMDTEAFF.

The chain links TRBV19 to TRBJ2-1; D may be TRBD1 or TRBD2 (5 bases each). The CDR3 runs to 12 residues. The germline V and J ends were trimmed by 2 bases and 15 bases, with 14 bases remaining between them. Germline CDR1 is LNHDA and CDR2 is SQIVND (reference sequence). CDR3 sequence (DNA): TGTGCCAGTAGTATAAAATGGGGGAGCCGGTTCTTC. Its protein is CASSIKWGSRFF.

The gene calls are TRBV7-2 and TRBJ2-7; no clear D gene. V lost 5 bases and J 5 bases, leaving 16 bases between the germline ends. This CDR3 has 14 amino acids. Looked up from germline, CDR1 is SGHTA and CDR2 is FQGNSA. CDR3 residues: CASSLEFGRNEQYF. In DNA form, the CDR3 reads TGTGCCAGCAGCCTAGAGTTTGGAAGGAACGAGCAGTACTTC. The full variable domain, with the rest looked up from reference TRBV7-2 and TRBJ2-7, is GAGVSQSPSNKVTEKGKDVELRCDPISGHTALYWYRQSLGQGLEFLIYFQGNSAPDKSGLPSDRFSAERTGGSVSTLTIQRTQQEDSAVYLCASSLEFGRNEQYFGPGTRLTVT.